One and the same sample provided the 31 T cell receptor beta chains below, sequenced in a study of human T cells and chemical hapten exposure. Time point meaning: pre-sensitization, week 0. Treatment defined: therapeutic diphenylcyclopropenone sensitization with weekly scalp DPC. Each CDR3 protein gets one entry after TCRdb re-called the RACE reads with MiXCR. The sample includes around 330,000 distinct CDR3 sequences, approximately 5.8% seen only once; the top ten take roughly 8.2%. The source material was whole blood, sampled in connection with sensitization to the hapten diphenylcyclopropenone (DPC). Receptors were obtained from a woman younger than 35 with alopecia areata. Some clones in this sample may be carry-over from other donors' samples.

The CDR3 DNA sequence: TGTGCCAGCAGCTTACGGGAATCGGGTAATGAAAAACTGTTTTTT. Protein: CASSLRESGNEKLFF. The chain is built from TRBV7-9 and TRBJ1-4; D is uncertain. Germline V gene sequence: CDR1 SEHNR, CDR2 FQNEAQ (reference sequence). CDR3 length: 15 residues. Trimming took 2 bases from V and 4 from J, leaving 11 bases between them.

This clonotype was seen ten or more times. The chain uses TRBV7-8 and TRBJ1-2, with D possibly matching TRBD1 (6 bases). Germline values: CDR1 SGHVS, CDR2 FQNEAQ. This CDR3 has 13 residues. With 2 bases removed from V and 7 bases from J, the gap between germline ends came to 11 bases. CDR3 coding DNA: TGTGCCAGCAGCTTATACGGGGGCGGTGGCTACACCTTC. Translated, it gives CASSLYGGGGYTF.

There are a few counts of this clonotype. The chain links TRBV28 to TRBJ2-7; maybe TRBD1 (8 bases). Trimming pared 4 bases from V and 6 bases from J, leaving 16 bases between. CDR3 length equals 14 residues. The germline CDR1 and CDR2 sequences are MDHEN and SYDVKM. The CDR3 sequence is CASSWVTGGGEQYF. In nucleotides, the CDR3 is TGTGCCAGCAGTTGGGTAACAGGGGGGGGCGAGCAGTACTTC.

The chain joins TRBV7-2 to TRBJ2-4, with D possibly matching TRBD2 (6 bases). Germline CDR1 is SGHTA and CDR2 is FQGNSA. Trimming stripped 1 base from V and 4 bases from J, with 11 bases between. The CDR3 consists of 15 residues. The CDR3 region has the DNA TGTGCCAGCAGCTTAGTCGGCGGGGATAAAAACATTCAGTACTTC. Residues: CASSLVGGDKNIQYF.

The chain has TRBV4-3 and TRBJ1-1; no reliable D call. Trimming shortened V by 1 base and J by 4 bases, and 7 bases separated the two germline ends. Germline CDR1 is LGHNA and CDR2 is YSLEER. This CDR3 is 13 amino acids long. The CDR3 region has the DNA TGCGCCAGCAGCCAAGGGGAGAGCACTGAAGCTTTCTTT. As protein: CASSQGESTEAFF.

The table lists this clonotype with many counts. The V gene is TRBV28, the J gene TRBJ1-6; 7 positions agree with TRBD1. V was pared by 6 bases and J by 7 bases, with 6 bases of the junction left unmatched. CDR3 length: 14 residues. The V gene's germline CDR1 is MDHEN and CDR2 SYDVKM. CDR3 bases: TGTGCCAGCAGCCTCGGACAGGAAAATTCACCCCTCCACTTT. It yields the protein CASSLGQENSPLHF.

The sample holds many counts of this clonotype. The chain uses TRBV6-2 or TRBV6-3 and TRBJ2-7, with no clear D. The CDR3 is 16 residues long. CDR1 is MNHEY, CDR2 SVGEGT, per germline. Trimming took 7 bases from V and 3 from J, leaving 22 bases between them. Here the CDR3 DNA reads TGTGCCAGCACCCCGGGTCTAGGTGGTGGAAACTACGAGCAGTACTTC. Translated, it gives CASTPGLGGGNYEQYF.

The table lists this clonotype with many counts. The chain recombines TRBV20-1 with TRBJ2-3; 10 nucleotides match TRBD1. CDR1 is DFQATT, CDR2 SNEGSKA, per germline (reference sequence). The CDR3 loop spans 13 amino acids. Trimming took 6 bases from V and 5 from J; bases not matched to a gene: 5. The CDR3 region is CSAETGGEDTQYF. The CDR3 nucleotides read TGCAGTGCAGAGACAGGGGGCGAAGATACGCAGTATTTT.

This clonotype was detected many times. The chain employs TRBV10-3 and TRBJ2-3, with D uncertain. Germline values: CDR1 ENHRY, CDR2 SYGVKD. The length of the CDR3 is 12 residues. Trimming stripped 4 bases from V and 0 bases from J, with 2 bases between. The CDR3 DNA sequence: TGTGCCATCAGTGGCAGCACAGATACGCAGTATTTT. Amino acid sequence: CAISGSTDTQYF.

This clonotype has ten or more counts. This chain uses TRBV4-1 with TRBJ1-2; TRBD1 agrees at 9 bases. Losses at the gene ends were 7 bases for V and 3 bases for J; bases not matched to a gene: 6. Germline CDR1 and CDR2: MGHRA and YSYEKL. CDR3 length equals 14 residues. This chain's CDR3 is CASTQDRGDYGYTF. The CDR3 DNA follows: TGCGCCAGCACGCAGGACAGGGGCGACTATGGCTACACCTTC.

This clonotype came up many times. V is TRBV6-6 and J is TRBJ2-1; possibly TRBD1 for D (6 bases). Deletions cut 1 base from V and 10 bases from J, with 14 bases between. Germline V CDR1 and CDR2: MNHNY, SVGAGI (reference sequence). The CDR3 has 14 amino acids. The CDR3 DNA reads as TGTGCCAGCAGTTACTTCCAACAGGGATACGAGCAGTTCTTC. This gives the protein CASSYFQQGYEQFF.

The V gene is TRBV20-1, the J gene TRBJ1-2; D ambiguous. Germline V gene sequence: CDR1 DFQATT, CDR2 SNEGSKA (reference sequence). The CDR3 runs 13 residues. Deletions cut 1 base from V and 4 bases from J, with 10 bases between. CDR3: CSARGTKGYGYTF. The DNA for the CDR3 is TGCAGTGCTAGAGGCACAAAGGGCTATGGCTACACCTTC.

V and J are TRBV10-3 and TRBJ2-3, with 8 bases fitting TRBD1. In germline, CDR1 is ENHRY, CDR2 SYGVKD. V trimming: 10 bases; J trimming: 5 bases; junction bases outside the gene matches: 11. The CDR3 is 14 residues long. CDR3 loop: CATMGPGGVDTQYF. In DNA, the CDR3 is TGTGCCACCATGGGTCCAGGGGGCGTAGATACGCAGTATTTT.

The chain carries TRBV2 and TRBJ2-1; 9 bases map to TRBD2. This CDR3 is 17 amino acids long. Per the germline V gene, CDR1 is SNHLY and CDR2 is FYNNEI. V shed 8 bases, J shed 7 bases, and the junction held 18 bases outside the gene matches. CDR3 protein: CASHQELAGRAGNEQFF. For the CDR3, the DNA is TGTGCCAGCCATCAAGAGCTAGCGGGGCGGGCAGGTAATGAGCAGTTCTTC.

The sample holds a few counts of this clonotype. V gene TRBV4-3 combines with J gene TRBJ2-3; 7 nucleotides line up with TRBD1. CDR3 size: 15 residues. The germline V gene has CDR1 LGHNA and CDR2 YSLEER. V lost 4 bases and J lost 1; bases outside the gene matches: 5. The CDR3 sequence is CASSPGTVGTDTQYF. The CDR3 bases are TGCGCCAGCAGCCCCGGGACAGTGGGCACAGATACGCAGTATTTT.

Ten or more counts support this clonotype. A junction boundary mismatches the germline segment, possibly from a read error. V usage is TRBV7-7 and J usage is TRBJ2-2; weak D call: TRBD1 (6 bases). This CDR3 has 15 residues. The V gene's germline CDR1 is SSHAT and CDR2 FNYEAQ (reference sequence). The CDR3 reads CASSLGTTNTGELFF. The CDR3 bases are TGTGCTAGCAGCTTGGGGACAACGAACACCGGGGAGCTGTTTTTT.

Of note for this clonotype: Germline and junction disagree at one end, which may indicate a read error. The chain couples TRBV12-3 or TRBV12-4 to TRBJ2-3, with 11 positions matching TRBD2. The CDR3 sequence is 15 residues long. CDR3 in amino acids: CASSVAGGSTDTQYF. The CDR3 nucleotides are TGTGCCAGCAGTGTAGCGGGGGGGAGCACAGATACGCAGTATTTT.

This clonotype has a handful of counts. The chain uses TRBV5-1 and TRBJ1-6; 8 bases align to TRBD1. The CDR3 consists of 14 residues. The germline gives CDR1 SGHRS, CDR2 YFSETQ. Unmatched junction bases numbered 6, after V lost 4 bases and J lost 9 bases. CDR3 residues: CASSPDRARSPLHF. Here the CDR3 DNA reads TGCGCCAGCAGCCCGGACAGGGCACGTTCACCCCTCCACTTT. The full variable domain, rest sourced from reference TRBV5-1 and TRBJ1-6, is KAGVTQTPRYLIKTRGQQVTLSCSPISGHRSVSWYQQTPGQGLQFLFEYFSETQRNKGNFPGRFSGRQFSNSRSEMNVSTLELGDSALYLCASSPDRARSPLHFGNGTRLTVT.

This clonotype was seen at least ten times. The genes are TRBV27 and TRBJ1-2, with 10 nucleotides matching TRBD1. The V gene end was trimmed by 5 bases and the J gene end by 8 bases; junction bases not matched to a gene: 8. Germline CDR1 MNHEY, CDR2 SMNVEV (reference sequence). The CDR3 spans 14 residues. CDR3 bases: TGTGCCAGCAGTCTCCGTGGACAGGGGGAAGGCTACACCTTC. Protein: CASSLRGQGEGYTF.

The V call is TRBV12-3 or TRBV12-4, the J call TRBJ2-5; 9 bases are a match to TRBD2. This CDR3 spans 15 amino acids. J was trimmed by 4 bases and V by 2 bases; bases with no gene match: 5. In nucleotides, the CDR3 is TGTGCCAGCAGTTTAACTAGCGGGTTTCGAGAGACCCAGTACTTC. Translating it yields CASSLTSGFRETQYF.

The table lists this clonotype with many counts. The V gene is TRBV4-3, the J gene TRBJ2-5; D gene uncertain. Germline CDR1 is LGHNA and CDR2 is YSLEER. The CDR3 loop spans 14 amino acids. V shed 0 bases and J shed 4 bases, with 9 bases lying between them. The CDR3, as DNA: TGCGCCAGCAGCCAAGATCACCCTCGAGAGACCCAGTACTTC. Its translation is CASSQDHPRETQYF.

This clonotype was observed many times. The rearrangement links TRBV29-1 to TRBJ2-7; 8 positions match TRBD2. This CDR3 is 15 amino acids long. Per the germline V gene, CDR1 is SQVTM and CDR2 is ANQGSEA. After removal of 0 bases from V and 5 bases from J, the junction contained 9 bases not matched to a gene. The CDR3 region is CSVEDPGGSIDEQYF. In nucleotides, the CDR3 is TGCAGCGTTGAAGACCCGGGGGGGAGTATCGACGAGCAGTACTTC.

This clonotype has more than one count but fewer than ten. The chain employs TRBV12-3 or TRBV12-4 and TRBJ1-1; D is unresolved. There are 11 residues in the CDR3. Trimming shortened V by 6 bases and J by 5 bases, and 7 bases separated the two germline ends. As DNA, the CDR3 is TGTGCCAGCAGGGGCGAAACTGAAGCTTTCTTT. Translated: CASRGETEAFF.

This rearrangement joins TRBV9 to TRBJ2-1; D perhaps matches TRBD2 (5 bases). Deletions cut 3 bases from V and 8 bases from J, with 12 bases between. The CDR3 runs 13 residues. Germline V gene sequence: CDR1 SGDLS, CDR2 YYNGEE. In nucleotides, the CDR3 is TGTGCCAGCAGCGAGAAGGTGAGGGATGAGCAGTTCTTC. Its translation: CASSEKVRDEQFF.

This clonotype was detected ten times or more. This sequence joins TRBV6-5 and TRBJ1-3; D may be TRBD1 (6 bases). CDR1 and CDR2 from the germline V gene are MNHEY and SVGAGI. V was clipped by 6 bases and J by 7 bases, with 16 bases between them. The CDR3 is 14 residues long. The CDR3 DNA follows: TGTGCCAGCAGCAGGGGAGGACTTGGGAACACCATATATTTT. The encoded protein is CASSRGGLGNTIYF.

The chain employs TRBV4-3 and TRBJ2-1; 11 bases fit TRBD2. Germline-derived CDR1 and CDR2 are LGHNA and YSLEER. This CDR3 spans 19 amino acids. V lost 1 base and J lost 0; bases outside the gene matches: 8. Here the CDR3 reads CASSQVLAGADLSYNEQFF. The CDR3, as DNA: TGCGCCAGCAGCCAAGTACTAGCGGGGGCCGATCTCTCCTACAATGAGCAGTTCTTC.

A note on this clonotype: A much bigger clone sits one base away, suggesting this may be a read error. V and J are TRBV20-1 and TRBJ2-1, with a possible D match to TRBD2 (5 bases). The CDR3 loop spans 15 amino acids. Germline CDR1 is DFQATT and CDR2 is SNEGSKA (reference sequence). The CDR3 DNA reads TGCAGTGCTAGCCAGGAGGAGGTATCCTACAATGAGCAGCTCTTC. This sequence encodes CSASQEEVSYNEQLF.

The sample holds a few counts of this clonotype. V and J are TRBV4-3 and TRBJ1-4, with TRBD1 as a possible D gene (5 bases). The germline gives CDR1 LGHNA, CDR2 YSLEER. The CDR3 has 15 residues. V lost 5 bases to trimming and J lost 4 bases, with 14 bases between them. The CDR3 is CASSDRTGINEKLFF. The CDR3 DNA sequence: TGCGCCAGCAGCGACCGAACAGGCATTAATGAAAAACTGTTTTTT.

Ten or more counts support this clonotype. The chain joins TRBV24-1 to TRBJ2-1, with 7 bases matching TRBD1. Germline V gene data show CDR1 as KGHDR and CDR2 as SFDVKD. The V gene end was trimmed by 7 bases and the J gene end by 5 bases; junction bases not matched to a gene: 7. The CDR3 totals 14 residues. DNA for the CDR3: TGTGCCACCAGCCCGGGACAGACTAACAATGAGCAGTTCTTC. The encoded protein is CATSPGQTNNEQFF.

The V and J genes are TRBV6-5 and TRBJ1-1; D gene ambiguous. The V gene's germline CDR1 is MNHEY and CDR2 SVGAGI. The V end was cut by 0 bases, the J end by 1 base, with 9 bases between. The CDR3 totals 15 residues. CDR3 sequence reads: CASSYSGQTNTEAFF. CDR3 DNA: TGTGCCAGCAGTTACTCAGGCCAGACGAACACTGAAGCTTTCTTT.

This clonotype was found many times. The V and J genes are TRBV20-1 and TRBJ1-3; D ambiguous. Germline-derived CDR1 and CDR2 are DFQATT and SNEGSKA (reference sequence). Trimming shortened V by 1 base and J by 4 bases, and 5 bases separated the two germline ends. This CDR3 is 12 amino acids long. The CDR3 DNA is TGCAGTGCTAGAGGGTACGGAAACACCATATATTTT. Protein: CSARGYGNTIYF.